This TCR beta chain was obtained from a study of blood T cell repertoires in COVID-19. Original processing methods: Scientists estimated how many nucleated cells there were by amplifying reference gene primers. Data came from immunoSEQ multiplex PCR; TCRdb stores just in-frame clones and leaves some out. V, J and clone size are taken as reported in that table, and D and trimming were inferred from the DNA itself. The table has around 250,000 clones, approximately 83% seen once. V lost 3 bases and J lost 9, with 5 bases in between. This CDR3 is built from 11 residues. Enrollees, roughly 18 to 90 years old, lived in 24 US areas. Resolution of symptoms, clearance, or two negative PCRs was present in recovered Cohort 3 donors.

The TCR comes from a woman aged 45-65 years who had recovered from COVID-19. The chain couples TRBV12-3 or TRBV12-4 to TRBJ2-2; D uncertain. Sequenced: PBMCs or T cells enriched from blood (not recorded which). The CDR3, as DNA: TGTGCCAGCAGTTTGCAGAGGGAGCTGTTTTTT. Translating gives CASSLQRELFF.